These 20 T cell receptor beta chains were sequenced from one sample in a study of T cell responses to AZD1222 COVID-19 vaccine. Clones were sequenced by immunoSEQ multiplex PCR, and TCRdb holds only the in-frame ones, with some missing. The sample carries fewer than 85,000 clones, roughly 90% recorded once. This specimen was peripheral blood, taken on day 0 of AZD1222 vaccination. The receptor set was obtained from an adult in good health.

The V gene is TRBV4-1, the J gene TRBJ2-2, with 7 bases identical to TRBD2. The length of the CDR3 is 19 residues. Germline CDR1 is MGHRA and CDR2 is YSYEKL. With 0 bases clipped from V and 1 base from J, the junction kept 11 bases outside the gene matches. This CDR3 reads CASSQESLPGGKNTGELFF. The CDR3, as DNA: TGCGCCAGCAGCCAAGAATCCCTCCCGGGAGGCAAGAACACCGGGGAGCTGTTTTTT.

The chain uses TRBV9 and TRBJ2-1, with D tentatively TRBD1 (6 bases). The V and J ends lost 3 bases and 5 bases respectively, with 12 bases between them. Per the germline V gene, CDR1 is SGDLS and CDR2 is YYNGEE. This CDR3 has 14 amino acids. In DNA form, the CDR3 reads TGTGCCAGCAGCGCCGGGACACGGAACAATGAGCAGTTCTTC. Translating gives CASSAGTRNNEQFF.

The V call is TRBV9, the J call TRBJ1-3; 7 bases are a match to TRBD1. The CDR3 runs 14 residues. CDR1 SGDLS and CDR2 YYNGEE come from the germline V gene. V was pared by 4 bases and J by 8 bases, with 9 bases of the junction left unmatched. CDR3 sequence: CASSYTGEVDTIYF. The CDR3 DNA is TGTGCCAGCAGCTACACAGGGGAGGTAGACACCATATATTTT.

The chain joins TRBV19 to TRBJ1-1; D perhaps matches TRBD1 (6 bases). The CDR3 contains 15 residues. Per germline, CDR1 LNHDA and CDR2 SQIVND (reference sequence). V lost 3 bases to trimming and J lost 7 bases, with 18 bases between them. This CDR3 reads CASSILFTGTSEAFF. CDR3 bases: TGTGCCAGTAGTATTTTGTTTACAGGGACAAGTGAAGCTTTCTTT.

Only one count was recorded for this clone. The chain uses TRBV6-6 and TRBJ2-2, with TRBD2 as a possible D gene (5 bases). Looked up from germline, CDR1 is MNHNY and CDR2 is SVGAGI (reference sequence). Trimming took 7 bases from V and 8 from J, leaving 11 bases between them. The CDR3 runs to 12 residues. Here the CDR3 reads CASNTGRGELFF. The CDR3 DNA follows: TGTGCCAGCAATACGGGAAGGGGGGAGCTGTTTTTT.

CDR3 DNA: TGTGCCAGCAGCTTAGCGGGGTCAGGGGAGGGCTATGGCTACACCTTC. It translates to CASSLAGSGEGYGYTF. The chain combines TRBV7-8 with TRBJ1-2; D perhaps matches TRBD1 (6 bases). V was cut by 0 bases and J by 4 bases, with 15 bases left in between. This CDR3 has 16 residues. The V gene's germline CDR1 is SGHVS and CDR2 FQNEAQ.

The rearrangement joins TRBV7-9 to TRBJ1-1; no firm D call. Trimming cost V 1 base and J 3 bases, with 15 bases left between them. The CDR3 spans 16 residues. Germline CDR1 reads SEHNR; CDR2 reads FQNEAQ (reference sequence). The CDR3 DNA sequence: TGTGCCAGCAGCTTAGGACTCGGGCGTAAAGACACTGAAGCTTTCTTT. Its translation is CASSLGLGRKDTEAFF. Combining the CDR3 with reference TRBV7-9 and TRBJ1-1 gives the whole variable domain DTGVSQNPRHKITKRGQNVTFRCDPISEHNRLYWYRQTLGQGPEFLTYFQNEAQLEKSRLLSDRFSAERPKGSFSTLEIQRTEQGDSAMYLCASSLGLGRKDTEAFFGQGTRLTVV.

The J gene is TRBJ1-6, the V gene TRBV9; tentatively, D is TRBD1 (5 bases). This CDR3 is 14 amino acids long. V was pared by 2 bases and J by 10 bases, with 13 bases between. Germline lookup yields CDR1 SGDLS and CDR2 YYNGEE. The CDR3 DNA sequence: TGTGCCAGCAGCGTCGAGGGGCGAAGGTCACCCCTCCACTTT. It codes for CASSVEGRRSPLHF.

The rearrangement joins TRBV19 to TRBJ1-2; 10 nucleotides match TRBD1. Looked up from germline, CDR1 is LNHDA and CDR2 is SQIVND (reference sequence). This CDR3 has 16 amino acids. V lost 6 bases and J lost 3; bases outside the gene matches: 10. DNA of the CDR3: TGTGCCAGTAGCCAGACAGGGGGCGCGGTTGACTATGGCTACACCTTC. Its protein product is CASSQTGGAVDYGYTF.

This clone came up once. The CDR3 bases are TGTGCCAGCACCACGGTGGAGGGATTAGGTGGCTACACCTTC. Protein: CASTTVEGLGGYTF. The chain employs TRBV6-5 and TRBJ1-2; no clear D gene. Per the germline V gene, CDR1 is MNHEY and CDR2 is SVGAGI. Trimming took 7 bases from V and 7 from J, leaving 19 bases between them. This CDR3 is 14 amino acids long.

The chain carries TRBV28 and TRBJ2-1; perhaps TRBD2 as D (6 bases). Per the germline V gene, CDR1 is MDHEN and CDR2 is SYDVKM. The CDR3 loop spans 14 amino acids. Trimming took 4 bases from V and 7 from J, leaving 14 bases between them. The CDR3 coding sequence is TGTGCCAGCAGTTCCCTCGGGACTCGAAATGAGCAGTTCTTC. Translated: CASSSLGTRNEQFF.

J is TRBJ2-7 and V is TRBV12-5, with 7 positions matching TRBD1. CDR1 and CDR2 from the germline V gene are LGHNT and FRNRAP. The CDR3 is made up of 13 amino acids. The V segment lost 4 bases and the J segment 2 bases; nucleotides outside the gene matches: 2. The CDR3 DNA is TGTGCTAGTGGTTCCGGGACAGCCTACGAGCAGTACTTC. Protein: CASGSGTAYEQYF.

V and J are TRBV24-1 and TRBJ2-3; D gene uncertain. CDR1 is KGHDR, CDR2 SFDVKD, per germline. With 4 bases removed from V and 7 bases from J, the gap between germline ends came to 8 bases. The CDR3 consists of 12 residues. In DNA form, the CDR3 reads TGTGCCACCAGTGAGGGATTTTATACGCAGTATTTT. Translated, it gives CATSEGFYTQYF.

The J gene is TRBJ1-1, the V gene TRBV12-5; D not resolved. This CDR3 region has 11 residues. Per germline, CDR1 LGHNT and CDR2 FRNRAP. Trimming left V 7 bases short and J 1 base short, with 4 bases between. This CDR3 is CASVQNTEAFF. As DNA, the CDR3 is TGTGCTAGTGTACAGAACACTGAAGCTTTCTTT.

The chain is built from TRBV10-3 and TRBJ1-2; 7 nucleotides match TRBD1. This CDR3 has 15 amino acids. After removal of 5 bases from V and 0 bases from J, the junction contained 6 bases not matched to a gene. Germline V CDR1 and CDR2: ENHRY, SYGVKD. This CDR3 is CAISFQTGTNYGYTF. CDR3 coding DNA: TGTGCCATCAGTTTCCAGACAGGGACTAACTATGGCTACACCTTC.

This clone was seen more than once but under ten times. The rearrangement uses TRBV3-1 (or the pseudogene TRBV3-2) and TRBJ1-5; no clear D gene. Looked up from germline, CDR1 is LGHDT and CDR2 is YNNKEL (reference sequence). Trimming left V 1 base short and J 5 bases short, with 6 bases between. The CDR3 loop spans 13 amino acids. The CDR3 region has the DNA TGTGCCAGCAGCCAAGGTACCCATCAGCCCCAGCATTTT. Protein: CASSQGTHQPQHF.

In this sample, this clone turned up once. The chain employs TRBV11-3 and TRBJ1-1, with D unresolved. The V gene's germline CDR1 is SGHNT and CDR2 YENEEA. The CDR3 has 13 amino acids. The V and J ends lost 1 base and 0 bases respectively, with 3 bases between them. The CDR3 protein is CASSLVMNTEAFF. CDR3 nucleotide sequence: TGTGCCAGCAGCTTAGTTATGAACACTGAAGCTTTCTTT.

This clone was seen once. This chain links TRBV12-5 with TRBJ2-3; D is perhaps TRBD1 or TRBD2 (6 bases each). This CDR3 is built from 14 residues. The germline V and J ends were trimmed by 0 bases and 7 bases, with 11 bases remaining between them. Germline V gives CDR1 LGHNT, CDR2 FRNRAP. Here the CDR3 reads CASGLVRGGHTQYF. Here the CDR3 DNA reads TGTGCTAGTGGTTTGGTACGAGGGGGGCATACGCAGTATTTT.

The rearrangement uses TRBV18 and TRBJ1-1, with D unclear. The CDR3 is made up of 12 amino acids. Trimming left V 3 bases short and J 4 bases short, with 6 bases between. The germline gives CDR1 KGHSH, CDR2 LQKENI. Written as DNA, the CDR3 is TGTGCCAGCTCACCCCTGATCACTGAAGCTTTCTTT. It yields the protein CASSPLITEAFF. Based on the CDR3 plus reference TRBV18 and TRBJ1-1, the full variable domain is NAGVMQNPRHLVRRRGQEARLRCSPMKGHSHVYWYRQLPEEGLKFMVYLQKENIIDESGMPKERFSAEFPKEGPSILRIQQVVRGDSAAYFCASSPLITEAFFGQGTRLTVV.

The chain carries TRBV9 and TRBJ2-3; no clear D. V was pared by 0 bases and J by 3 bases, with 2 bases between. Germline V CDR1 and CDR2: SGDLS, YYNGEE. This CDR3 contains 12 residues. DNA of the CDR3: TGTGCCAGCAGCGTAGCTACAGATACGCAGTATTTT. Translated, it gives CASSVATDTQYF.